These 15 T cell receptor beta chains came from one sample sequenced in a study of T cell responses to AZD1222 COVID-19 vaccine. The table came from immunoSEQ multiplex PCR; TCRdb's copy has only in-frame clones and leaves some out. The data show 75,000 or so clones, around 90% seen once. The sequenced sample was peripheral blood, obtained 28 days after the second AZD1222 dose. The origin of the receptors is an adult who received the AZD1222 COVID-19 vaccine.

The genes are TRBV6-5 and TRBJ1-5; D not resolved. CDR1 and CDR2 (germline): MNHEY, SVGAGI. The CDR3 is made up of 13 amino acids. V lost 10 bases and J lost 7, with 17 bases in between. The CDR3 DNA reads TGTGCCACTCAATTCTTAGCGGGGCAGCCCCAGCATTTT. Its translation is CATQFLAGQPQHF.

The CDR3 is CASSLTGGPFSGANVLTF. The DNA for the CDR3 is TGCGCCAGCAGCCTGACAGGGGGCCCTTTCTCTGGGGCCAACGTCCTGACTTTC. V and J are TRBV5-1 and TRBJ2-6, with 10 bases fitting TRBD1. V lost 4 bases and J lost 0; bases outside the gene matches: 7. CDR3 length equals 18 residues. Germline CDR1 and CDR2: SGHRS and YFSETQ.

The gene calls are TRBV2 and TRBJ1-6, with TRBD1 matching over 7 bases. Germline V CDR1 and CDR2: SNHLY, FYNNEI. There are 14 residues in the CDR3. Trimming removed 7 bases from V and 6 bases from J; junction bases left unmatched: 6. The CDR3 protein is CASKPRQGNSPLHF. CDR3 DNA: TGTGCCAGCAAGCCGAGACAGGGTAATTCACCCCTCCACTTT.

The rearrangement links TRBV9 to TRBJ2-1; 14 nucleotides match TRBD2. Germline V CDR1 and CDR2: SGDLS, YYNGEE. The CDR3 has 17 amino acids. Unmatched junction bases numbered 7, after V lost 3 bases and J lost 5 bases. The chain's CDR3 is CASSATGTSGGNNEQFF. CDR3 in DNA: TGTGCCAGCAGCGCGACCGGGACTAGCGGGGGAAACAATGAGCAGTTCTTC.

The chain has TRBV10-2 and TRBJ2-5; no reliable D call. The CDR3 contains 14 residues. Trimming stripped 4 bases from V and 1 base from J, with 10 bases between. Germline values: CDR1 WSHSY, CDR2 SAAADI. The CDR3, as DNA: TGCGCCAGCAGTGTCCGGACCATCCAAGAGACCCAGTACTTC. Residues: CASSVRTIQETQYF.

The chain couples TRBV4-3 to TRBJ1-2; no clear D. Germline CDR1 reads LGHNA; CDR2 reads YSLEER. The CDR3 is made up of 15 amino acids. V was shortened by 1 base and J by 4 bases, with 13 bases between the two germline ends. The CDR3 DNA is TGCGCCAGCAGCCAAGGAGACTCCGGCGGCTATGGCTACACCTTC. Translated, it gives CASSQGDSGGYGYTF.

CDR3 nucleotides: TGTGCCAGCGGGTCTGGAGGCCTTAACACCATATATTTT. Translated, it gives CASGSGGLNTIYF. J is TRBJ1-3 and V is TRBV27; no definite D call. Trimming took 8 bases from V and 7 from J, leaving 15 bases between them. Per the germline V gene, CDR1 is MNHEY and CDR2 is SMNVEV (reference sequence). The CDR3 length is 13 residues.

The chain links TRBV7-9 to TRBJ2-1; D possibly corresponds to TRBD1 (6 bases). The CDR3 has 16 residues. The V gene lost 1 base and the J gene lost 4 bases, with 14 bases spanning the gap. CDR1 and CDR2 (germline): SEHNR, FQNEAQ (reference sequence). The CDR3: CASSLVGGSWYNEQFF. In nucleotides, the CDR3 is TGTGCCAGCAGCTTAGTAGGGGGATCTTGGTACAATGAGCAGTTCTTC.

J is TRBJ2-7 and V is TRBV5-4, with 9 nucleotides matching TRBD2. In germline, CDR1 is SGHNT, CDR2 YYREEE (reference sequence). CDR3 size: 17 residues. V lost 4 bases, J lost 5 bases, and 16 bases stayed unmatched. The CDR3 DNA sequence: TGTGCCAGCAGCCGCGGGCGGGGGGGACTAGTGATCGACGAGCAGTACTTC. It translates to CASSRGRGGLVIDEQYF.

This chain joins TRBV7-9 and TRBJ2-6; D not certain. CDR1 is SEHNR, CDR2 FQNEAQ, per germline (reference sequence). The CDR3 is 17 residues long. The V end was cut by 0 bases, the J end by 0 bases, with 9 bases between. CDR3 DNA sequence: TGTGCCAGCAGCTTAGCCCAAGCGTTCTCTGGGGCCAACGTCCTGACTTTC. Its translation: CASSLAQAFSGANVLTF.

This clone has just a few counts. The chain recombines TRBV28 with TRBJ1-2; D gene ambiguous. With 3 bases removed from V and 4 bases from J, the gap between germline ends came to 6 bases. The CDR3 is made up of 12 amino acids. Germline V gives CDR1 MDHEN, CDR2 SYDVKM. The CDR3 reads CASSFNSYGYTF. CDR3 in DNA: TGTGCCAGCAGTTTTAACAGCTATGGCTACACCTTC.

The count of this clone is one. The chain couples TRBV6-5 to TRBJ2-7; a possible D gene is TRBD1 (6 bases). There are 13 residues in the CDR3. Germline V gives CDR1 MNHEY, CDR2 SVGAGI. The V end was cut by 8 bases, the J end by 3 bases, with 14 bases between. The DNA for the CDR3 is TGTGCCAGCGCCCACAGGGTAGACTACGAGCAGTACTTC. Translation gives CASAHRVDYEQYF.

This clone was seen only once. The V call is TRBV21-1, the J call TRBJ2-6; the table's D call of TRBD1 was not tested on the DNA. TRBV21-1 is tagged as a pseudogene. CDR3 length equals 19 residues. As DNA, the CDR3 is TGTGCCAGCAGCCTCAAGACGACAGGCCTCGAATCTGGGGCCAACGTCCTGACTTTC. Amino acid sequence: CASSLKTTGLESGANVLTF.

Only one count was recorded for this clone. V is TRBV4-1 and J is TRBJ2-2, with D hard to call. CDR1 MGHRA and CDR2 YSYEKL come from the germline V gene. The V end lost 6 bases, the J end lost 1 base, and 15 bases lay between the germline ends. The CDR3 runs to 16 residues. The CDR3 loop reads CASRRSELMNTGELFF. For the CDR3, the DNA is TGCGCCAGCAGGCGTTCTGAGCTTATGAACACCGGGGAGCTGTTTTTT.

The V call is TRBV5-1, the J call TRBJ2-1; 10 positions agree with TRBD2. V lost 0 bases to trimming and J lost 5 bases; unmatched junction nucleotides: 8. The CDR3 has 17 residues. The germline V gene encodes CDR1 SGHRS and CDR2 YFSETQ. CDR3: CASSLVLAGVRDNEQFF. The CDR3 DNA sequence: TGCGCCAGCAGCTTGGTTCTAGCGGGAGTCCGTGACAATGAGCAGTTCTTC. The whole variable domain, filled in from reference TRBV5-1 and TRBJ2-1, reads KAGVTQTPRYLIKTRGQQVTLSCSPISGHRSVSWYQQTPGQGLQFLFEYFSETQRNKGNFPGRFSGRQFSNSRSEMNVSTLELGDSALYLCASSLVLAGVRDNEQFFGPGTRLTVL.